The clone carrying this T cell receptor (beta chain) was counted once. Its specificity is not known. The TCRbeta library was prepared with unique molecular identifiers. TCRdb fed the PCR reads into MiXCR, producing one record per CDR3 protein. The table records fewer than 700,000 distinct CDR3 sequences, under 30% of them present only once. The data originate from a study of T-cell reconstitution after alpha-beta-depleted transplantation in children. V lost 2 bases to trimming and J lost 3 bases; unmatched junction nucleotides: 5. This CDR3 comprises 15 residues. The germline gives CDR1 SGHRS, CDR2 YFSETQ. General study results and limits: T-cell counts and diversity at one year post-transplant came mainly from newly produced T cells. Roughly two months post-transplant, alpha-beta T cells reportedly originated from several hundred graft clones that had expanded.

The chain uses TRBV5-1 and TRBJ2-1, with TRBD1 identical over 7 bases. The receptor was isolated from a boy younger than two who had a stem cell transplant for acute myeloid leukemia, so the T cells may come from the graft donor. The sample was PBMCs, mostly from graft donor cells, taken 360 days after TCRalphabeta/CD19-depleted stem cell transplant. The CDR3 DNA follows: TGCGCCAGCAGCTTCCGGGACAGACTCTACAATGAGCAGTTCTTC. Its translation: CASSFRDRLYNEQFF.